The 9 T cell receptor beta chains given below trace back to one sample, sequenced in a study of blood T cell repertoires in COVID-19. Here immunoSEQ multiplex PCR was the method, and the copy in TCRdb shows in-frame clones only, minus some. The sample records 45,000 to 55,000 clones, approximately 80% being singletons. The sequenced material came from peripheral blood. These receptors were collected from an elderly man with COVID-19, enrolled during active disease.

The chain combines TRBV7-2 with TRBJ1-2, with D possibly being TRBD1 (5 bases). V shed 5 bases and J shed 2 bases, with 15 bases lying between them. CDR1 and CDR2 from the germline V gene are SGHTA and FQGNSA. The CDR3 consists of 15 residues. In DNA form, the CDR3 reads TGTGCCAGCAGCCAGGACTACCGGGACAACTATGGCTACACCTTC. Translation gives CASSQDYRDNYGYTF.

The chain is built from TRBV2 and TRBJ2-4, with 7 positions matching TRBD1. The length of the CDR3 is 13 residues. Germline CDR1 and CDR2: SNHLY and FYNNEI. J lost 7 bases, V lost 8 bases, and 8 bases had no gene match. The CDR3: CASEKTGSNIQYF. For the CDR3, the DNA is TGTGCCAGCGAAAAGACAGGGTCGAACATTCAGTACTTC.

J is TRBJ2-3 and V is TRBV5-1; D perhaps matches TRBD1 (5 bases). The CDR3 is made up of 15 amino acids. V was clipped by 0 bases and J by 1 base, with 9 bases between them. CDR1 and CDR2 (germline): SGHRS, YFSETQ. The DNA of the CDR3 is TGCGCCAGCAGCTTGGAAACAGGCCGCACAGATACGCAGTATTTT. This translates into CASSLETGRTDTQYF.

The V call is TRBV19, the J call TRBJ1-2, with 7 bases lining up with TRBD1. This CDR3 region has 15 residues. Germline trimming cut 5 bases from V and 4 bases from J; bases unmatched to any gene: 10. Germline-derived CDR1 and CDR2 are LNHDA and SQIVND (reference sequence). This chain's CDR3 is CASSATGVTSYGYTF. The CDR3 DNA reads TGTGCCAGTAGTGCTACAGGGGTGACCTCCTATGGCTACACCTTC.

The V and J genes are TRBV6-2 or TRBV6-3 and TRBJ1-3; D not certain. Trimming removed 2 bases at V and 2 bases at J, with 16 bases between. The CDR3 totals 17 residues. Germline V gene lookup returns CDR1 MNHEY and CDR2 SVGEGT. CDR3 DNA: TGTGCCAGCAGTTACGGAGGCACCTCAACCCCTGGAAACACCATATATTTT. Its protein product is CASSYGGTSTPGNTIYF.

The rearrangement joins TRBV29-1 to TRBJ2-2; 9 positions match TRBD2. V dropped 7 bases and J dropped 4; count of bases not matched to a gene: 13. Germline V lookup: CDR1 SQVTM, CDR2 ANQGSEA. This CDR3 has 16 residues. CDR3 nucleotide sequence: TGCAGCGCCCGAGCTAGCGGGGCCTCTTCCACCGGGGAGCTGTTTTTT. Encoded protein: CSARASGASSTGELFF.

This sequence joins TRBV6-2 or TRBV6-3 and TRBJ1-2, with TRBD1 as a possible D gene (5 bases). V lost 3 bases to trimming and J lost 4 bases, with 12 bases between them. CDR3 length: 14 residues. Germline V CDR1 and CDR2: MNHEY, SVGEGT. The CDR3 region is CASSYGAQGYGYTF. As DNA, the CDR3 is TGTGCCAGCAGTTATGGGGCGCAGGGCTATGGCTACACCTTC.

J is TRBJ2-2 and V is TRBV14; 11 bases line up with TRBD2. In germline, CDR1 is SGHDN, CDR2 FVKESK. This CDR3 region has 19 residues. The J segment lost 1 base and the V segment lost 6 bases, leaving 13 bases of the junction unmatched. The CDR3 nucleotides read TGTGCCAGCAGACTCGGGACTAGCGGTCTGGGTTGGAACACCGGGGAGCTGTTTTTT. This translates into CASRLGTSGLGWNTGELFF.

The CDR3 here is CASSRQGSVYGYTF. CDR3 in DNA: TGTGCCAGCAGCAGACAGGGGAGTGTCTATGGCTACACCTTC. V usage is TRBV6-5 and J usage is TRBJ1-2, with 8 bases aligning to TRBD1. Germline CDR1 MNHEY, CDR2 SVGAGI. Unmatched junction bases numbered 7, after V lost 6 bases and J lost 4 bases. The CDR3 runs 14 residues.